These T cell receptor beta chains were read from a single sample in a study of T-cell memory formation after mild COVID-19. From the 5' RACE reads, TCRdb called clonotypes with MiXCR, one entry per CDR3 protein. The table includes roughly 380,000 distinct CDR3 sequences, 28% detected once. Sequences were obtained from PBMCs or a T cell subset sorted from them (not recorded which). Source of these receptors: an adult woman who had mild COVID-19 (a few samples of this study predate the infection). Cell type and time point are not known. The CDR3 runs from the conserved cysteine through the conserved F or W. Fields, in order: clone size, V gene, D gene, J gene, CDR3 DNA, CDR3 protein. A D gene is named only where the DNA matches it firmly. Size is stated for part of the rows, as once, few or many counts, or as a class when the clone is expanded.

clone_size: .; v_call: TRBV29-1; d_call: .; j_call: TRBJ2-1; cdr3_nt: TGCAGCGTTGAGCCCCAGTACAATGAGCAGTTCTTC; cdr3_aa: CSVEPQYNEQFF
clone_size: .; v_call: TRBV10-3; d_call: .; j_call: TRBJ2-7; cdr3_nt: TGTGCCATCAGTGAGTCGGCCAGGGGAGGCGAGCAGTACTTC; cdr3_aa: CAISESARGGEQYF
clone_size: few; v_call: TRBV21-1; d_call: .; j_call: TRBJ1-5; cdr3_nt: TGTGCCAGCAGCAAAGTGAAAGGGAGCGATCAGCCCCAGCATTTT; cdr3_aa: CASSKVKGSDQPQHF
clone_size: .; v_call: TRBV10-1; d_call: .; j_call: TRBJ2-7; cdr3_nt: TGCGCCGGCTGGGGGGGCCGTAACGAGCAGTACTTC; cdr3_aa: CAGWGGRNEQYF
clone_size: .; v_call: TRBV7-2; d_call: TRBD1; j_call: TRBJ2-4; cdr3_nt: TGTGCCAGCAGCTTAGGGTGGACAGGGCGGGACATTCAGTACTTC; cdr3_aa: CASSLGWTGRDIQYF
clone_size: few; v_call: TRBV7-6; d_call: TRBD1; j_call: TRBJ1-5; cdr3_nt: TGTGCCAGCAGCACGGACAGGACGCAGCCCCAGCATTTT; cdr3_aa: CASSTDRTQPQHF
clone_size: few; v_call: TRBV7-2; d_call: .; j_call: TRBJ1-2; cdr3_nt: TGTGCCAGCAGCTCCGTGGGGGGGTCTCGCTATGGCTACACCTTC; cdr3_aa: CASSSVGGSRYGYTF
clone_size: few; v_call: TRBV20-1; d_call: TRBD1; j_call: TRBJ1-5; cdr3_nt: TGCAGTGCTAGAGATAACAGGGGGTCATTCAATCAGCCCCAGCATTTT; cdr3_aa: CSARDNRGSFNQPQHF
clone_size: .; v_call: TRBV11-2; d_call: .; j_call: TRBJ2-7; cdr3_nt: TGTGCCAGCAGCCCGACTTCGGCCTACGAGCAGTACTTC; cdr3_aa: CASSPTSAYEQYF
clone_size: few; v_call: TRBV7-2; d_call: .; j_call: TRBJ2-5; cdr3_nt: TGTGCCAGCAGCTTCGACAGACAGTACCAAGAGACCCAGTACTTC; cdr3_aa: CASSFDRQYQETQYF
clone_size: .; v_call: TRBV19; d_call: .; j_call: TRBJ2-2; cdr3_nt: TGTGCCAGTAGTAAGGGAGGTTTTACCGGGGAGCTGTTTTTT; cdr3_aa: CASSKGGFTGELFF
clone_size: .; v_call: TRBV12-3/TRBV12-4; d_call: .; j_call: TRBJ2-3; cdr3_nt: TGTGCCAGCAGTTTATGGGTATCAGCGTCCACAGATACGCAGTATTTT; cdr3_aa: CASSLWVSASTDTQYF
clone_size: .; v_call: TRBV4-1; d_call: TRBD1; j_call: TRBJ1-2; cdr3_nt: TGCGCCAGCAGCCAAGTAGGACAGGGCGGACTCTATGGCTACACCTTC; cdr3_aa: CASSQVGQGGLYGYTF
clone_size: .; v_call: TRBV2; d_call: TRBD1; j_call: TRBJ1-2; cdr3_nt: TGTGCCAGCAGATCGACAGGGTCTAACTATGGCTACACCTTC; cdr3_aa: CASRSTGSNYGYTF
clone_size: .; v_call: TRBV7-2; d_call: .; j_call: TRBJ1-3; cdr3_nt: TGTGCCAGCAGCTTAGAGGCAGGGCGCTCTGGAAACACCATATATTTT; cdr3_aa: CASSLEAGRSGNTIYF
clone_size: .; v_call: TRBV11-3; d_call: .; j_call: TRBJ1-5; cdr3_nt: TGTGCCAGCAGCTTATTCGGAAGCAATCAGCCCCAGCATTTT; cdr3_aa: CASSLFGSNQPQHF
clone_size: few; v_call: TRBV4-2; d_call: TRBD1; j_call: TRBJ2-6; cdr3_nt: TGTGCCAGCAGCCTTACAGGGGGCTCTGGGGCCAACGTCCTGACTTTC; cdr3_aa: CASSLTGGSGANVLTF
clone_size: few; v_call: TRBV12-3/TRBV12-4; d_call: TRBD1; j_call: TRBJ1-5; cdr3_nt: TGTGCCAGCACATTTGAGGGACAGGCTTCCTATAGCAATCAGCCCCAGCATTTT; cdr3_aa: CASTFEGQASYSNQPQHF
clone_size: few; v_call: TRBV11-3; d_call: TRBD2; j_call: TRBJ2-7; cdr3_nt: TGTGCCAGCAGCTTATGGGTTGAGCGGGAGGACGAGCAGTACTTC; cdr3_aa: CASSLWVEREDEQYF
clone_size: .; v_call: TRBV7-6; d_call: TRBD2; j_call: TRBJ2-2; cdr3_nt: TGTGCCAGCAGCCCCGAGACTAGCGGGAGCACCGGGGAGCTGTTTTTT; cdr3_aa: CASSPETSGSTGELFF
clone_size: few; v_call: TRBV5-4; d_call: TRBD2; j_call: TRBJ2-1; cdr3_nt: TGTGCCAGCAGCTTGAGGAGCGGGGGGGCCCATGAGCAGTTCTTC; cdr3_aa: CASSLRSGGAHEQFF
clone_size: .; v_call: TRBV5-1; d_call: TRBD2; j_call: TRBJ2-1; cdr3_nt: TGCGCCAGCAGCTGGGGACTAGCGGGAGGCTATGAGCAGTTCTTC; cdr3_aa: CASSWGLAGGYEQFF
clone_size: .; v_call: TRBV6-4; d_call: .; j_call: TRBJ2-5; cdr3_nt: TGTGCCAGCAGTGACCCCGGTTCTGAGACCCAGTACTTC; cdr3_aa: CASSDPGSETQYF
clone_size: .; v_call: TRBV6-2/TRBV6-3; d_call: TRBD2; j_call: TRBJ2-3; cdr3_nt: TGTGCCAGCAGCTATCCCGGGGGGGTAGTAGAAGATACGCAGTATTTT; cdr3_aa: CASSYPGGVVEDTQYF
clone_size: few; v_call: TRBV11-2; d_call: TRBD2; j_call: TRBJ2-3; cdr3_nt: TGTGCCAGCAGTAACGGCGGGAGAGTCTCAGATACGCAGTATTTT; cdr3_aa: CASSNGGRVSDTQYF
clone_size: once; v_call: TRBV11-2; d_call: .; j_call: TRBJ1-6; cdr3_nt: TGTGCCAGCAGCTTCAGGACAGTGAGCTCCTATAATTCACCCCTCCACTTT; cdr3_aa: CASSFRTVSSYNSPLHF
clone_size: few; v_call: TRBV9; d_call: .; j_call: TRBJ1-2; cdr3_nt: TGTGCCAGCAGCCCTGGGACGGAGTACCTCTATGGCTACACCTTC; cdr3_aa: CASSPGTEYLYGYTF
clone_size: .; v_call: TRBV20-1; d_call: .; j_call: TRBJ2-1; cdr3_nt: TGCAGTGCCCGGACTTATCAGTACAATGAGCAGTTCTTC; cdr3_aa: CSARTYQYNEQFF
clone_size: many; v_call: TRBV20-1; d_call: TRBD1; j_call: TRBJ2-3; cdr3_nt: TGCAGTGCTAGACCACTACAAGAGCAGGGGGGCACAGATACGCAGTATTTT; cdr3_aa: CSARPLQEQGGTDTQYF
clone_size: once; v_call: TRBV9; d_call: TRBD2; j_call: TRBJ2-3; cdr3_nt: TGTGCCAGCAGCCCCCACCCGGGACTAGCGGACACAGATACGCAGTATTTT; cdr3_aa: CASSPHPGLADTDTQYF
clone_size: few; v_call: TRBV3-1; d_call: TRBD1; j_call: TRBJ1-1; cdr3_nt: TGTGCCAGCAGCCAAGACGCAGGGGGGGGCACTGAAGCTTTCTTT; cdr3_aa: CASSQDAGGGTEAFF
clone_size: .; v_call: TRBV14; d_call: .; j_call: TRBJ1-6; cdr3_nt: TGTGCCAGCAGCCAAGAACCTAATAATTCACCCCTCCACTTT; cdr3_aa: CASSQEPNNSPLHF
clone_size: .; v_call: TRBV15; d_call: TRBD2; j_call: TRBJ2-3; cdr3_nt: TGTGCCACCGGCGGGGGGTTTATAGATACGCAGTATTTT; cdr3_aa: CATGGGFIDTQYF
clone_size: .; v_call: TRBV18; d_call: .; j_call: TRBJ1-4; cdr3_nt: TGTGCCAGCTCACCGCAGGGGCGTAATGAAAAACTGTTTTTT; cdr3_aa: CASSPQGRNEKLFF
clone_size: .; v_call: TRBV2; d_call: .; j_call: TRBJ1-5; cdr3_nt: TGTGCCAGCAGTCCGGGGCCCCCGGGTCAGCCCCAGCATTTT; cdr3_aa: CASSPGPPGQPQHF
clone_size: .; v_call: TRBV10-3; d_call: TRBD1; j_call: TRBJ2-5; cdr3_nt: TGTGCCATCAGTGAGGGGACGACAGGGAAGACCCAGTACTTC; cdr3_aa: CAISEGTTGKTQYF
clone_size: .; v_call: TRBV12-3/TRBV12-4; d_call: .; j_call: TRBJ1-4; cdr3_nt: TGTGCCAGCAGTTTAAATTCCGGAAAACTGTTTTTT; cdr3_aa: CASSLNSGKLFF
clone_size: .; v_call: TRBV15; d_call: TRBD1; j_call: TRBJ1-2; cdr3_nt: TGTGCCACCAGCTCCCGGGTAACAGGGGGGCACGGCTACACCTTC; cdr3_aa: CATSSRVTGGHGYTF